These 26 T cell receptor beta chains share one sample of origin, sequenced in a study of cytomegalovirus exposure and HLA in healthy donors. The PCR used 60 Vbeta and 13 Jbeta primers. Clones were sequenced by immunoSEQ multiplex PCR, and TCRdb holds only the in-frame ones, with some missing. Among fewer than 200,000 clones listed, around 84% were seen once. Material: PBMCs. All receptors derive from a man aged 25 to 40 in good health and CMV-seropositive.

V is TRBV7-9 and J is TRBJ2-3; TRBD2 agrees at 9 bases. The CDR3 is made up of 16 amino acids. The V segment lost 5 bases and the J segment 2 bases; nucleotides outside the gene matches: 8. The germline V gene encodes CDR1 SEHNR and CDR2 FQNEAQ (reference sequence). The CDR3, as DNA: TGTGCCAGCAGCCCGCGACTAGCGGCCTTCACAGATACGCAGTATTTT. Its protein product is CASSPRLAAFTDTQYF.

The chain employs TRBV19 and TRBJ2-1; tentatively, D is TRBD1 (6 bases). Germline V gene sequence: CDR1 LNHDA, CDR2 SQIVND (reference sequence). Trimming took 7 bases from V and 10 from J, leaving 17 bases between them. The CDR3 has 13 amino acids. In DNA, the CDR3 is TGTGCCAGTACCCTACCCACAGGGCGGGAGCAGTTCTTC. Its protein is CASTLPTGREQFF.

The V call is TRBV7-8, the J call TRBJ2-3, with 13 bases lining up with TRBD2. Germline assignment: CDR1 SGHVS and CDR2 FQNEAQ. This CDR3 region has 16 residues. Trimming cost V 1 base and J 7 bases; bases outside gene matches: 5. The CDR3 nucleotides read TGTGCCAGCAGCTTAGTCGAACTAGCGGGAGGGTATACGCAGTATTTT. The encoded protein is CASSLVELAGGYTQYF.

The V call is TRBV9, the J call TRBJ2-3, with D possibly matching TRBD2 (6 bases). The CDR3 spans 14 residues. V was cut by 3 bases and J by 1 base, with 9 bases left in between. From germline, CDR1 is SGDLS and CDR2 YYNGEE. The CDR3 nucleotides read TGTGCCAGCAGCGGGGGACTTCGCACAGATACGCAGTATTTT. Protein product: CASSGGLRTDTQYF.

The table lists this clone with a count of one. CDR3 nucleotides: TGTGCCAGCAGTGATAGACAGGGGGGGAACACTGAAGCTTTCTTT. Amino acids: CASSDRQGGNTEAFF. The gene calls are TRBV6-1 and TRBJ1-1, with TRBD1 identical over 9 bases. The CDR3 extends over 15 amino acids. CDR1 is MNHNS, CDR2 SASEGT, per germline. The ends lost 3 bases at V and 1 base at J; junction bases unmatched: 3.

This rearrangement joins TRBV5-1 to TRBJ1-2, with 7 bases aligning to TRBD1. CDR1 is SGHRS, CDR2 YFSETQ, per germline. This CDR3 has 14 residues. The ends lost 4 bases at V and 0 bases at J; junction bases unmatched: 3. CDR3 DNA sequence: TGCGCCAGCAGCACCGGGACAGCTAACTATGGCTACACCTTC. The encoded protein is CASSTGTANYGYTF.

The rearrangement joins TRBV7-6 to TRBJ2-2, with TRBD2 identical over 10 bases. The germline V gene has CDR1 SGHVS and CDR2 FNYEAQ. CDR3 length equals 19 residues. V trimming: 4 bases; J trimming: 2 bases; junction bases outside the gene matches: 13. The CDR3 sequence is CASSSPRGAGGPNTGELFF. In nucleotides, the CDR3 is TGTGCCAGCAGCTCCCCCCGAGGAGCGGGAGGGCCAAACACCGGGGAGCTGTTTTTT.

CDR3 sequence (DNA): TGTGCCAGCAGGGCACTAGCCTACGAGCAGTACTTC. Translating gives CASRALAYEQYF. The gene calls are TRBV2 and TRBJ2-7; D might be TRBD2 (5 bases). Germline CDR1 reads SNHLY; CDR2 reads FYNNEI. CDR3 length: 12 residues. V lost 6 bases to trimming and J lost 2 bases, with 8 bases between them.

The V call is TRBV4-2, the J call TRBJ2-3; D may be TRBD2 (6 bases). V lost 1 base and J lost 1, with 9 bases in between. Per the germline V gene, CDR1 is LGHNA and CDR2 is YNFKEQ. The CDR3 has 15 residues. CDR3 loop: CASSQVIAGTDTQYF. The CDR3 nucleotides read TGTGCCAGCAGCCAAGTCATAGCGGGCACAGATACGCAGTATTTT.

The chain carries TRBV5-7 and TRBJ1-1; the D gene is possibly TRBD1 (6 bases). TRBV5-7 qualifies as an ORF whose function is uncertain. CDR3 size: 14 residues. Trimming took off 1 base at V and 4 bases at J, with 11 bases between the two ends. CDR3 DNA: TGTGCCAGCAGCTTGTTAGGGGGGGTCACTGAAGCTTTCTTT. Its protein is CASSLLGGVTEAFF.

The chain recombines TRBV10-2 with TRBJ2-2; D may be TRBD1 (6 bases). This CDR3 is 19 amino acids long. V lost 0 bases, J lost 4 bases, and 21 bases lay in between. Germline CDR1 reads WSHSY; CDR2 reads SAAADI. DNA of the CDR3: TGCGCCAGCAGTGAGTCGTCTGTTATCGAACAGGGCGTCACCGGGGAGCTGTTTTTT. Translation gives CASSESSVIEQGVTGELFF.

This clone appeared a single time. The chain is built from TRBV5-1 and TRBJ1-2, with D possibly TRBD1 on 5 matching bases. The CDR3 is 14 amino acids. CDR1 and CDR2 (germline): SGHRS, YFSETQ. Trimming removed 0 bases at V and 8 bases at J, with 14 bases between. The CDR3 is CASSLDGRERGYTF. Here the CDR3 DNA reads TGCGCCAGCAGCTTGGATGGCAGGGAACGGGGCTACACCTTC.

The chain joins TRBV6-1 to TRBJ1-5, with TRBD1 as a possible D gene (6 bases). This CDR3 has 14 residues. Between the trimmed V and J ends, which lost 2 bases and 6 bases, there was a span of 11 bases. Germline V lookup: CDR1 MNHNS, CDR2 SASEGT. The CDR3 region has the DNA TGTGCCAGCAGTGAAATCGGGGGGCCTCAGCCCCAGCATTTT. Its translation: CASSEIGGPQPQHF.

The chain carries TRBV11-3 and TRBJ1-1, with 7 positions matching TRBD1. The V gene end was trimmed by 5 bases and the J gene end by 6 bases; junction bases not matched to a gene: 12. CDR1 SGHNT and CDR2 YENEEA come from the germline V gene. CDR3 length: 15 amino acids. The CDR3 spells CASSQSRGKGPEAFF. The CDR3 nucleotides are TGTGCCAGCAGCCAATCCAGGGGGAAGGGACCTGAAGCTTTCTTT. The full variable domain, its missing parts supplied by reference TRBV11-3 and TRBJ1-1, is EAGVVQSPRYKIIEKKQPVAFWCNPISGHNTLYWYLQNLGQGPELLIRYENEEAVDDSQLPKDRFSAERLKGVDSTLKIQPAELGDSAVYLCASSQSRGKGPEAFFGQGTRLTVV.

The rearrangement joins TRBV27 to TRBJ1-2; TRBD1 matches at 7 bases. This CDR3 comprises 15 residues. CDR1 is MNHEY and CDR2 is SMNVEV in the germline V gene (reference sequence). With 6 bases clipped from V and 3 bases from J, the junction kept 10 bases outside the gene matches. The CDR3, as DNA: TGTGCCAGCAGCAGACAGGGACACCCCTACTATGGCTACACCTTC. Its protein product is CASSRQGHPYYGYTF.

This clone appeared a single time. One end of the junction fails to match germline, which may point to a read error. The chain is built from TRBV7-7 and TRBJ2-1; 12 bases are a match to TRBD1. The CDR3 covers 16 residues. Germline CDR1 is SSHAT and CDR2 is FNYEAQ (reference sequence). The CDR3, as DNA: TGTGCTAGCAGCAAATCGGGACAGGGGGCCGGTAATGAGCAGTTCTTC. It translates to CASSKSGQGAGNEQFF.

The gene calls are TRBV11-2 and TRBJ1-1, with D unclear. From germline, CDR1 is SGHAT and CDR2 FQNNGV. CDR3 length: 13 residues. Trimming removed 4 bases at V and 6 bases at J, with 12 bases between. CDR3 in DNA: TGTGCCAGCAGCTCAAATCAGGTGGCTGAAGCTTTCTTT. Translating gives CASSSNQVAEAFF.

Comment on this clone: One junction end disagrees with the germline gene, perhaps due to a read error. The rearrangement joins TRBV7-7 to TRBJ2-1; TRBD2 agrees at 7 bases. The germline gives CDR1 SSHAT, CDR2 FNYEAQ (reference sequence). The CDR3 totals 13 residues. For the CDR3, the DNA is TGTGCTAGCAGCTTGGTGTCGGGAGGTGAGCAGTTCTTC. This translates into CASSLVSGGEQFF.

The CDR3 nucleotides are TGTGCCAGCAGCATAAACAGGGGGTCCTACGAGCAGTACTTC. Amino acids: CASSINRGSYEQYF. J is TRBJ2-7 and V is TRBV5-8; 8 nucleotides line up with TRBD1. Trimming cost V 4 bases and J 1 base; bases outside gene matches: 4. This CDR3 has 14 residues. Germline CDR1 and CDR2: SGHTS and YDEGEE.

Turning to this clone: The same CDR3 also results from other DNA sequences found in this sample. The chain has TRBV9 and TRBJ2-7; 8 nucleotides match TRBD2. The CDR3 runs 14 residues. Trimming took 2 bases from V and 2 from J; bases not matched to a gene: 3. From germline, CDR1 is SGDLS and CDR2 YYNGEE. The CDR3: CASSVGGATYEQYF. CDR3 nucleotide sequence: TGTGCCAGCAGCGTCGGGGGGGCGACCTACGAGCAGTACTTC.

The CDR3 coding sequence is TGTGCCAGCAGCGTAGGCGGTCGGAAGAACACTGAAGCTTTCTTT. Protein product: CASSVGGRKNTEAFF. The chain carries TRBV9 and TRBJ1-1; D unresolved. V lost 0 bases and J 1 base, leaving 10 bases between the germline ends. Germline V gene lookup returns CDR1 SGDLS and CDR2 YYNGEE. The CDR3 is 15 residues long.

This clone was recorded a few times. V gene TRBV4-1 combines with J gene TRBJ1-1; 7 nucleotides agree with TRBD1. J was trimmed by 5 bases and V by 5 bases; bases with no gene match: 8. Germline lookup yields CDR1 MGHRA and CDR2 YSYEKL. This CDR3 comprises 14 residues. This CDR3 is CASSRLQGLTEAFF. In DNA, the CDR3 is TGCGCCAGCAGCAGACTACAGGGGCTAACTGAAGCTTTCTTT.

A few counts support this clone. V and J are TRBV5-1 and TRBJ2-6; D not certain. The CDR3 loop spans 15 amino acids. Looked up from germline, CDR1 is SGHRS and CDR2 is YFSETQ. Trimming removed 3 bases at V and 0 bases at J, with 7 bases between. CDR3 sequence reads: CASSSFSSGANVLTF. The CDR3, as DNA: TGCGCCAGCAGCTCCTTCAGCTCTGGGGCCAACGTCCTGACTTTC. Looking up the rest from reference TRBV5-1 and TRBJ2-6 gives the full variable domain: KAGVTQTPRYLIKTRGQQVTLSCSPISGHRSVSWYQQTPGQGLQFLFEYFSETQRNKGNFPGRFSGRQFSNSRSEMNVSTLELGDSALYLCASSSFSSGANVLTFGAGSRLTVL.

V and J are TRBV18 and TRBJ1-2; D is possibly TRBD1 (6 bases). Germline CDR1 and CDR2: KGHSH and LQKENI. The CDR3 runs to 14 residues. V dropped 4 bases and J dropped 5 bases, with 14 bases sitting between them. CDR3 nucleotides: TGTGCCAGCTCACTTCAGGGGACGACGTATGGCTACACCTTC. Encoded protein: CASSLQGTTYGYTF.

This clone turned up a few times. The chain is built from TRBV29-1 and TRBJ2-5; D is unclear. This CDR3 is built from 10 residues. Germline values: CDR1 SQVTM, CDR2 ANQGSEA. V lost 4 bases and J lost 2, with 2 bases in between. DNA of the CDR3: TGCAGCGTTGCGCAAGAGACCCAGTACTTC. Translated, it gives CSVAQETQYF.

The CDR3 DNA reads TGTGCCAGCAGCTTAGATCGTGGCCGTGAAGCTTTCTTT. It yields the protein CASSLDRGREAFF. J is TRBJ1-1 and V is TRBV11-3; D call uncertain. Germline CDR1 reads SGHNT; CDR2 reads YENEEA. There are 13 residues in the CDR3. The V gene lost 0 bases and the J gene lost 7 bases, with 9 bases spanning the gap. Based on the CDR3 plus reference TRBV11-3 and TRBJ1-1, the full variable domain is EAGVVQSPRYKIIEKKQPVAFWCNPISGHNTLYWYLQNLGQGPELLIRYENEEAVDDSQLPKDRFSAERLKGVDSTLKIQPAELGDSAVYLCASSLDRGREAFFGQGTRLTVV.